The 9 T cell receptor beta chains below all came from one sample that was sequenced in a study of T-cell reconstitution after alpha-beta-depleted transplantation in children. During its preparation, the TCRbeta library received unique molecular identifiers. TCRdb re-called the PCR reads through MiXCR, storing one row per CDR3 protein. The sample yields about 1,000,000 distinct CDR3 sequences, roughly 29% seen once. Specimen: PBMCs, mostly from graft donor cells, collected 360 days after TCRalphabeta/CD19-depleted stem cell transplant. These receptors originate from a boy in the first two years of life who had a stem cell transplant for SCID, so the T cells may come from the graft donor.

This clonotype came up a few times. The chain joins TRBV5-1 to TRBJ2-5; tentative D call: TRBD2 (7 bases). The germline V gene has CDR1 SGHRS and CDR2 YFSETQ. This CDR3 region has 14 residues. Between the trimmed V and J ends, which lost 3 bases and 1 base, there was a span of 10 bases. The DNA of the CDR3 is TGCGCCAGCAGCTGGGGGGGCCTCCAAGAGACCCAGTACTTC. It specifies CASSWGGLQETQYF.

The chain has TRBV11-2 and TRBJ2-2, with 12 bases fitting TRBD2. Germline V lookup: CDR1 SGHAT, CDR2 FQNNGV. The CDR3 length is 18 residues. V was pared by 1 base and J by 3 bases, with 6 bases of the junction left unmatched. The CDR3 nucleotides are TGTGCCAGCAGCTTAGGGGGTGGACTAGCGGGACACACCGGGGAGCTGTTTTTT. This gives the protein CASSLGGGLAGHTGELFF. The complete variable domain, with remaining parts taken from reference TRBV11-2 and TRBJ2-2, reads EAGVAQSPRYKIIEKRQSVAFWCNPISGHATLYWYQQILGQGPKLLIQFQNNGVVDDSQLPKDRFSAERLKGVDSTLKIQPAKLEDSAVYLCASSLGGGLAGHTGELFFGEGSRLTVL.

V gene TRBV7-2 combines with J gene TRBJ2-1; D ambiguous. Deletions cut 0 bases from V and 8 bases from J, with 8 bases between. Germline values: CDR1 SGHTA, CDR2 FQGNSA. The CDR3 is made up of 13 amino acids. CDR3 bases: TGTGCCAGCAGCTTAGCATGGGTTCATGAGCAGTTCTTC. Translating it yields CASSLAWVHEQFF.

This clonotype was counted at least ten times. This chain joins TRBV6-1 and TRBJ2-7, with D unresolved. Germline CDR1 MNHNS, CDR2 SASEGT. Trimming pared 5 bases from V and 5 bases from J, leaving 16 bases between. The CDR3 runs to 14 residues. CDR3 coding DNA: TGTGCCAGCAGTCCTCTTGTGGGTGGGGACGAGCAGTACTTC. Protein product: CASSPLVGGDEQYF.

This chain uses TRBV12-3 or TRBV12-4 with TRBJ1-1; D remains ambiguous. Trimming left V 7 bases short and J 0 bases short, with 18 bases between. This CDR3 has 16 amino acids. The DNA of the CDR3 is TGTGCCAGCAAGGCAGATCTAGGTTACATGAACACTGAAGCTTTCTTT. Translation gives CASKADLGYMNTEAFF.

The rearrangement uses TRBV29-1 and TRBJ1-1; 7 bases fit TRBD1. Germline CDR1 is SQVTM and CDR2 is ANQGSEA. Unmatched junction bases numbered 11, after V lost 4 bases and J lost 9 bases. There are 13 residues in the CDR3. CDR3 nucleotides: TGCAGCGTTGCCCTTAGGACAGGAGGGAAAGCTTTCTTT. The encoded protein is CSVALRTGGKAFF. Full variable domain (outside the CDR3, taken from reference TRBV29-1 and TRBJ1-1): SAVISQKPSRDICQRGTSLTIQCQVDSQVTMMFWYRQQPGQSLTLIATANQGSEATYESGFVIDKFPISRPNLTFSTLTVSNMSPEDSSIYLCSVALRTGGKAFFGQGTRLTVV.

This chain uses TRBV28 with TRBJ1-3, with D hard to call. The CDR3 sequence is 13 residues long. Deletions cut 7 bases from V and 4 bases from J, with 11 bases between. Looked up from germline, CDR1 is MDHEN and CDR2 is SYDVKM. The CDR3 sequence is CASIPHGGNTIYF. CDR3 nucleotide sequence: TGTGCCAGCATCCCACACGGGGGAAACACCATATATTTT.

The chain's CDR3 is CASSPGGSFDGYTF. The CDR3 DNA sequence: TGCGCCAGCAGCCCCGGGGGTTCTTTCGATGGCTACACCTTC. The V gene is TRBV4-3, the J gene TRBJ1-2; D is possibly TRBD1 (5 bases). CDR1 LGHNA and CDR2 YSLEER come from the germline V gene. Trimming took 4 bases from V and 6 from J, leaving 15 bases between them. There are 14 residues in the CDR3.

This clonotype was detected only a few times. This chain uses TRBV29-1 with TRBJ2-7, with 7 bases lining up with TRBD1. The germline CDR1 and CDR2 sequences are SQVTM and ANQGSEA. The CDR3 is 13 amino acids. V was clipped by 7 bases and J by 0 bases; unmatched bases: 6. The CDR3: CSALTGPSYEQYF. The DNA for the CDR3 is TGCAGCGCCCTGACAGGGCCCTCCTACGAGCAGTACTTC.